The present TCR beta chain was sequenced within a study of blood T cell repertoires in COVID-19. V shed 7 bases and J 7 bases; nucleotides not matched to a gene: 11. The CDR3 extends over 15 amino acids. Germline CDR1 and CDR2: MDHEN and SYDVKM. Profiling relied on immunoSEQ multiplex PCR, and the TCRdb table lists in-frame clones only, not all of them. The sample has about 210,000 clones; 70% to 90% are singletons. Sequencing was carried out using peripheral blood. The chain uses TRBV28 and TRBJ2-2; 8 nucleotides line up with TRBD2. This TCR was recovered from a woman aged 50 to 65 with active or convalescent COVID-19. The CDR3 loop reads CASTGSGGAIGELFF. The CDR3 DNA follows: TGTGCCAGCACCGGGTCGGGGGGGGCGATCGGGGAGCTGTTTTTT.